What follows are 7 T cell receptor beta chains derived from one specimen sequenced in a study of patients and donors after allogeneic stem cell transplantation. One entry per CDR3 protein results from TCRdb running MiXCR on the RT-PCR reads. The sample includes 37,000 or so distinct CDR3 sequences, roughly 30% of them seen just once. Sequencing input: blood, either unsorted or a sorted T cell fraction (not recorded which). Receptors were obtained from a human donor who was either an allogeneic HSCT recipient or a stem cell or donor lymphocyte infusion donor (not recorded which). It is not recorded whose cells these are; they may come from a transplant donor.

As DNA, the CDR3 is TGCGCCAGCAGCTTTTCGGGGGCTAATGAAAAACTGTTTTTT. Protein sequence: CASSFSGANEKLFF. The chain carries TRBV5-1 and TRBJ1-4, with D tentatively TRBD1 (5 bases). The CDR3 contains 14 residues. From germline, CDR1 is SGHRS and CDR2 YFSETQ. V was trimmed by 2 bases and J by 3 bases, leaving 8 bases between them.

As for this clonotype: A much larger clone sits a single nucleotide away, making a read error possible. The chain employs TRBV28 and TRBJ2-5; either TRBD1 or TRBD2 may fit D (8 bases each). V lost 5 bases and J 9 bases, leaving 25 bases between the germline ends. The CDR3 contains 16 residues. In germline, CDR1 is MDHEN, CDR2 SYDVKM. CDR3: CASSTQDRAPREAQYF. DNA of the CDR3: TGTGCCAGCAGTACCCAGGACAGGGCTCCGCGGGAGGCCCAGTACTTC.

This clonotype was seen a handful of times. The chain carries TRBV15 and TRBJ1-2; D call uncertain. Germline loops: CDR1 LNHNV, CDR2 YYDKDF (reference sequence). V was shortened by 5 bases and J by 2 bases, with 18 bases between the two germline ends. The CDR3 length is 16 residues. Here the CDR3 DNA reads TGTGCCACCAGCGGACTAGACCAACCCCGAAACTATGGCTACACCTTC. The encoded protein is CATSGLDQPRNYGYTF. The variable domain in full, with the rest retrieved from reference TRBV15 and TRBJ1-2, is DAMVIQNPRYQVTQFGKPVTLSCSQTLNHNVMYWYQQKSSQAPKLLFHYYDKDFNNEADTPDNFQSRRPNTSFCFLDIRSPGLGDTAMYLCATSGLDQPRNYGYTFGSGTRLTVV.

This sequence joins TRBV4-3 and TRBJ2-5, with D possibly being TRBD1 (5 bases). The CDR3 spans 14 residues. Germline lookup yields CDR1 LGHNA and CDR2 YSLEER. V dropped 0 bases and J dropped 5 bases, with 10 bases sitting between them. CDR3 amino acids: CASSQEGRAETQYF. CDR3 nucleotides: TGCGCCAGCAGCCAAGAAGGCAGGGCGGAGACCCAGTACTTC.

This chain uses TRBV5-5 with TRBJ2-3; a possible D gene is TRBD2 (7 bases). Germline V lookup: CDR1 SGHKS, CDR2 YYEKEE (reference sequence). V dropped 4 bases and J dropped 0 bases, with 18 bases sitting between them. The CDR3 sequence is 17 residues long. CDR3 DNA: TGTGCCAGCAGCCTCGGACTCGCGGGGGCTAGCACAGATACGCAGTATTTT. It codes for CASSLGLAGASTDTQYF.

The gene calls are TRBV5-4 and TRBJ1-6; D perhaps matches TRBD1 (6 bases). There are 14 residues in the CDR3. V lost 3 bases and J lost 11, with 15 bases in between. Germline V gene sequence: CDR1 SGHNT, CDR2 YYREEE (reference sequence). CDR3 region: CASSSPLGGAPLHF. The CDR3 bases are TGTGCCAGCAGCTCCCCTTTGGGGGGCGCACCCCTCCACTTT. Variable domain in full (rest from reference TRBV5-4 and TRBJ1-6): ETGVTQSPTHLIKTRGQQVTLRCSSQSGHNTVSWYQQALGQGPQFIFQYYREEENGRGNFPPRFSGLQFPNYSSELNVNALELDDSALYLCASSSPLGGAPLHFGNGTRLTVT.

The rearrangement links TRBV9 to TRBJ1-5; the D gene is possibly TRBD1 (6 bases). V was clipped by 3 bases and J by 5 bases, with 9 bases between them. CDR1 is SGDLS and CDR2 is YYNGEE in the germline V gene. The CDR3 is made up of 13 amino acids. As DNA, the CDR3 is TGTGCCAGCAGCGCCTCAGGGGATCAGCCCCAGCATTTT. Encoded protein: CASSASGDQPQHF. The full variable domain, with the rest looked up from reference TRBV9 and TRBJ1-5, is DSGVTQTPKHLITATGQRVTLRCSPRSGDLSVYWYQQSLDQGLQFLIQYYNGEERAKGNILERFSAQQFPDLHSELNLSSLELGDSALYFCASSASGDQPQHFGDGTRLSIL.